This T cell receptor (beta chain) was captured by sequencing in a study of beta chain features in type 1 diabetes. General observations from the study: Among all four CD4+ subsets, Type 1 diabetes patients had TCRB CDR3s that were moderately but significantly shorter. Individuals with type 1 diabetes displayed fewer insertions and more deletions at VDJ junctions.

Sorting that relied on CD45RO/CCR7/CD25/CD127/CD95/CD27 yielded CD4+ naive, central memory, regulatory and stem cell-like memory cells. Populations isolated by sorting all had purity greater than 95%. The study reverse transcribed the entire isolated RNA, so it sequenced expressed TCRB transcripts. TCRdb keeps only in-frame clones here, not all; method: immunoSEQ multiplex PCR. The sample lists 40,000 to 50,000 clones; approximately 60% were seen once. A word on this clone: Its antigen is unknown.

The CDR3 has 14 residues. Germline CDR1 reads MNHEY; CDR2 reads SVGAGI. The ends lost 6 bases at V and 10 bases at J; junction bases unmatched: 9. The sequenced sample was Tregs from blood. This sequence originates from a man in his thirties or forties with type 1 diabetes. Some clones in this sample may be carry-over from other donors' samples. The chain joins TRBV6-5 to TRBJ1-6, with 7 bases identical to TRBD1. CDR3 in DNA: TGTGCCAGCAGCCGCGGAGGGGGCGAGTCACCCCTCCACTTT. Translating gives CASSRGGGESPLHF.